This T cell receptor beta chain is drawn from a study of T cell repertoires in cytomegalovirus infection. Study details: Matching HLA type, along with CMV infection, was indicated by public TCR beta signatures.

Trimming left V 6 bases short and J 6 bases short, with 9 bases between. Germline lookup yields CDR1 SGHRS and CDR2 YFSETQ. The CDR3 extends over 11 amino acids. Study results and caveats: CMV carriers with the relevant HLA were identified by cumulative public TCR beta family frequency. Across the ex vivo response, the dominant clonotypes were HLA-C-restricted CMV-specific TCR beta clonotypes.

TCRdb ran MiXCR on the reads and lists one entry per CDR3 protein. Of about 740,000 distinct CDR3 sequences detected, 35% appear once; the ten largest clones hold 2.5% to 3%. Details on this clonotype: Its antigen is unknown.

The sequence was collected from a human donor in good health (CMV status not recorded). Some clones in this sample may be carry-over from other donors' samples. Material: PBMCs. The chain couples TRBV5-1 to TRBJ1-1; D is unclear. The CDR3 loop reads CASISRSEAFF. CDR3 DNA: TGCGCCAGCATATCCCGGTCTGAAGCTTTCTTT.